This T cell receptor beta chain originates from a study of tumor-infiltrating lymphocytes in primary liver carcinoma. CDR1 and CDR2 from the germline V gene are MGHRA and YSYEKL. This CDR3 has 15 amino acids. The tissue used was unsorted bulk material of roughly 17-31 mg. RNA and DNA were co-extracted from it with the AllPrep DNA/RNA mini kit. As concerns this clonotype: One junction end does not reproduce the germline sequence, and a read error may be involved.

The investigators made TCR beta cDNA from approximately 0.5 ug total RNA, using a constant-region primer. What produced the TCR beta libraries was three nested multiplex PCR rounds using slightly modified ARM-PCR. Investigators reported that the first two PCR rounds, at around 9 cycles each, used TRBV1-TRBV30 forward primers with a C-beta reverse primer. MiXCR was run by TCRdb on the multiplex PCR reads, yielding one entry per CDR3 protein. This sample has around 88,000 distinct CDR3 sequences, with 65% to 70% found just once. The rearrangement links TRBV4-1 to TRBJ1-1; the match to TRBD1 covers 7 bases. The sample comprised tumor-adjacent normal liver tissue. This TCR came from a man between 35 and 55 years old with primary liver carcinoma and hepatitis B virus infection. This CDR3 reads CANSQLRGDDTEVFF. The CDR3 DNA reads as TGCGCCAACAGCCAACTCAGGGGGGATGACACTGAAGTTTTCTTT.